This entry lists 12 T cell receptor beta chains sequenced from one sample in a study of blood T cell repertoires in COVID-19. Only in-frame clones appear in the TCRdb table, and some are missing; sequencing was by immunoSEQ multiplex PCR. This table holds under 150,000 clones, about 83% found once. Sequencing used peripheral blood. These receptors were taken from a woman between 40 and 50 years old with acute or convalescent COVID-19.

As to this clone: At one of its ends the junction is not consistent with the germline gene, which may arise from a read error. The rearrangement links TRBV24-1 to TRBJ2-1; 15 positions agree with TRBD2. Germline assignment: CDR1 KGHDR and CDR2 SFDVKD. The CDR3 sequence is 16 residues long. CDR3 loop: CATSESGTSGGLSGIF. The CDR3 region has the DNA TGTGCCACCAGTGAGTCAGGGACTAGCGGGGGGTTATCAGGAATCTTC.

The CDR3 coding sequence is TGTGCCAGCCGACAGCTTGCTAACTATGGCTACACCTTC. It specifies CASRQLANYGYTF. V usage is TRBV6-5 and J usage is TRBJ1-2, with D possibly TRBD1 on 5 matching bases. Trimming removed 8 bases at V and 0 bases at J, with 10 bases between. This CDR3 has 13 residues. CDR1 is MNHEY, CDR2 SVGAGI, per germline.

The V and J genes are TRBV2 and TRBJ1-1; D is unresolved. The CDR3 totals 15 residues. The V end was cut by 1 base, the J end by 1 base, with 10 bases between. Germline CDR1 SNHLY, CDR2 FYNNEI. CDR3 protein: CASSEGRPGNTEAFF. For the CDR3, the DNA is TGTGCCAGCAGTGAAGGACGTCCGGGGAACACTGAAGCTTTCTTT. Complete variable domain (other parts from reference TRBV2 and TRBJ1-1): EPEVTQTPSHQVTQMGQEVILRCVPISNHLYFYWYRQILGQKVEFLVSFYNNEISEKSEIFDDQFSVERPDGSNFTLKIRSTKLEDSAMYFCASSEGRPGNTEAFFGQGTRLTVV.

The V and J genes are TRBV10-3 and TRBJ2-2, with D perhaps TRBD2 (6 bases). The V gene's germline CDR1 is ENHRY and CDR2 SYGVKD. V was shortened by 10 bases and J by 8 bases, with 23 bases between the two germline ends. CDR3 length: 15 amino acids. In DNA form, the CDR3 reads TGTGCCACAAGCAGGGCTAGCGTCTCCGGGGGGGAGCTGTTTTTT. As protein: CATSRASVSGGELFF.

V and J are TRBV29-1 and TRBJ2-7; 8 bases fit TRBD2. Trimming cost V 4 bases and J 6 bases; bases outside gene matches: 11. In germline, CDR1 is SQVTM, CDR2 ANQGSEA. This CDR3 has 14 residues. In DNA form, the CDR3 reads TGCAGCGTTGGATCCCGGGGGGGGTCGGGCGAGCAGTACTTC. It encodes CSVGSRGGSGEQYF.

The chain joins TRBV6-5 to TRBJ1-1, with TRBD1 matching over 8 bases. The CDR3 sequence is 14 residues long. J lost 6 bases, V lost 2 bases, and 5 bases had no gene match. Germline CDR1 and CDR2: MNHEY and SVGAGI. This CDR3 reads CASSYRTGGAEAFF. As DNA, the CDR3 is TGTGCCAGCAGTTACCGCACAGGGGGTGCTGAAGCTTTCTTT.

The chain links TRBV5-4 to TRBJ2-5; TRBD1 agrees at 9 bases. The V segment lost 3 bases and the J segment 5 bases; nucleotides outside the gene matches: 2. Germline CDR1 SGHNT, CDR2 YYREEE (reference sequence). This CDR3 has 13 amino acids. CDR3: CASSWDRAETQYF. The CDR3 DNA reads TGTGCCAGCAGCTGGGACAGGGCCGAGACCCAGTACTTC. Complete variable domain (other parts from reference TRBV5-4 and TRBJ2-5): ETGVTQSPTHLIKTRGQQVTLRCSSQSGHNTVSWYQQALGQGPQFIFQYYREEENGRGNFPPRFSGLQFPNYSSELNVNALELDDSALYLCASSWDRAETQYFGPGTRLLVL.

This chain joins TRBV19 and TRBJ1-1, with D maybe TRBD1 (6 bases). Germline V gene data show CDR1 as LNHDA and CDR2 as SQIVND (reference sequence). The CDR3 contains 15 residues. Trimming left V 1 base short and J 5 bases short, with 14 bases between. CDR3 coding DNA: TGTGCCAGTAGTATAGGACGGGGGGCTTTAACTGAAGCTTTCTTT. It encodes CASSIGRGALTEAFF.

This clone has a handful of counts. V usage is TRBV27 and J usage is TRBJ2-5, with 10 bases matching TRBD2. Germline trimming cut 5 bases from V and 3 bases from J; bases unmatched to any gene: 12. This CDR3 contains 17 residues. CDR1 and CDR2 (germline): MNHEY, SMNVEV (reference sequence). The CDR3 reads CASSHSGSGRSKETQYF. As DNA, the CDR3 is TGTGCCAGCAGTCACTCAGGTAGCGGGAGGTCTAAAGAGACCCAGTACTTC.

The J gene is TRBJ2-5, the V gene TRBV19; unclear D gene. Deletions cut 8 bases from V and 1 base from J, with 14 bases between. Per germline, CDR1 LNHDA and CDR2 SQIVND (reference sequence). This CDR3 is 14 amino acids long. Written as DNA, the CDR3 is TGTGCCAGTGAAGGCAACCCGGGCCAAGAGACCCAGTACTTC. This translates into CASEGNPGQETQYF.

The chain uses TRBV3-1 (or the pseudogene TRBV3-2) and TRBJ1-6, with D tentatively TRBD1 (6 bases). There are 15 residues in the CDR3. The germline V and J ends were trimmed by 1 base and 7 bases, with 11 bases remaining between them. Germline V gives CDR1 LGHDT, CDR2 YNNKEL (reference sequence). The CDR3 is CASSQGGGQNSPLHF. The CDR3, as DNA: TGTGCCAGCAGCCAAGGGGGGGGACAAAATTCACCCCTCCACTTT.

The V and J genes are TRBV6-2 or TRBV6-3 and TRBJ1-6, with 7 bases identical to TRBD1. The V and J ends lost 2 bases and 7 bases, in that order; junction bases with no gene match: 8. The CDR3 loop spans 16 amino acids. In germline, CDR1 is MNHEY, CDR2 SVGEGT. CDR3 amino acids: CASSYASTGSNSPLHF. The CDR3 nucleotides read TGTGCCAGCAGTTACGCCTCGACAGGGTCCAATTCACCCCTCCACTTT.